The rows below give T cell receptor beta chains drawn from one sample of a study of T cell repertoires in cytomegalovirus infection. MiXCR, applied by TCRdb to the reads, yields one record per CDR3 protein. The repertoire holds hundreds of thousands of distinct CDR3 sequences, with less than 25% as singletons. Sequenced input: CD8+ T cells from PBMCs. These receptors all stem from a human donor in good health (CMV status not recorded). Some clones in this sample may be carry-over from other donors' samples. Both conserved end residues are part of each CDR3. A D gene is named only where the DNA matches it firmly. Size is omitted from some rows. Given values are once, few, many or a class for expanded clones.

abundance: NA
v_gene: TRBV15
d_gene: TRBD1
j_gene: TRBJ1-4
CDR3aa: CATSRDTGGREKLFF
CDR3nt: TGTGCCACCAGCAGAGATACAGGGGGTCGTGAAAAACTGTTTTTT

abundance: many
v_gene: TRBV28
d_gene: NA
j_gene: TRBJ1-5
CDR3aa: CASSLTGINQPQHF
CDR3nt: TGTGCCAGCAGTTTAACCGGGATAAATCAGCCCCAGCATTTT

abundance: few
v_gene: TRBV12-3/TRBV12-4
d_gene: NA
j_gene: TRBJ1-2
CDR3aa: CASSSSTPTNYGYTF
CDR3nt: TGTGCCAGCAGTTCGTCCACACCTACTAACTATGGCTACACCTTC

abundance: many
v_gene: TRBV7-2
d_gene: NA
j_gene: TRBJ1-3
CDR3aa: CASSLEYPHLAPSSGAQNTIYF
CDR3nt: TGTGCCAGCAGCTTAGAATATCCTCACCTTGCCCCTTCGAGCGGTGCGCAAAACACCATATATTTT

abundance: NA
v_gene: TRBV7-9
d_gene: NA
j_gene: TRBJ2-7
CDR3aa: CASSHGGSPPYEQYF
CDR3nt: TGTGCCAGCAGCCATGGCGGGTCTCCCCCCTACGAGCAGTACTTC

abundance: few
v_gene: TRBV12-3/TRBV12-4
d_gene: NA
j_gene: TRBJ2-6
CDR3aa: CASSKGPGANVLTF
CDR3nt: TGTGCCAGCAGTAAAGGGCCTGGGGCCAACGTCCTGACTTTC

abundance: NA
v_gene: TRBV29-1
d_gene: TRBD1
j_gene: TRBJ2-7
CDR3aa: CSVEEGTDYEQYF
CDR3nt: TGCAGCGTTGAAGAAGGGACAGACTACGAGCAGTACTTC

abundance: NA
v_gene: TRBV27
d_gene: NA
j_gene: TRBJ1-1
CDR3aa: CASSHKPNTEAFF
CDR3nt: TGTGCCAGCAGCCATAAACCGAACACTGAAGCTTTCTTT

abundance: NA
v_gene: TRBV6-1
d_gene: TRBD2
j_gene: TRBJ2-3
CDR3aa: CASISPSGGASDTQYF
CDR3nt: TGTGCCAGCATTTCCCCTAGCGGGGGGGCCTCAGATACGCAGTATTTT

abundance: NA
v_gene: TRBV6-1
d_gene: NA
j_gene: TRBJ2-3
CDR3aa: CATVRKREATDTQYF
CDR3nt: TGTGCCACCGTCCGGAAGCGAGAGGCAACAGATACGCAGTATTTT

abundance: many
v_gene: TRBV7-8
d_gene: TRBD1
j_gene: TRBJ1-6
CDR3aa: CASSLPQGVNSPLHF
CDR3nt: TGTGCCAGCAGCTTACCTCAGGGGGTTAATTCACCCCTCCACTTT